These 10 T cell receptor beta chains were all obtained from the same sample, sequenced in a study of human T cells and chemical hapten exposure. TCRdb fed the RACE reads into MiXCR, producing one record per CDR3 protein. The sample yields under 200,000 distinct CDR3 sequences, about 14% seen once. The time point here: patch test 1, 2 weeks after DPC sensitization. The treatment is: therapeutic diphenylcyclopropenone sensitization with weekly scalp DPC. The sequenced sample was whole blood, obtained in connection with sensitization to the hapten diphenylcyclopropenone (DPC). The receptors here all came from a woman in her thirties with alopecia areata. Some clones in this sample may be carry-over from other donors' samples.

This clonotype was picked up a small number of times. V is TRBV28 and J is TRBJ1-5; a possible D gene is TRBD1 (5 bases). There are 14 residues in the CDR3. From germline, CDR1 is MDHEN and CDR2 SYDVKM. Trimming removed 1 base from V and 7 bases from J, with 11 bases in between. This chain's CDR3 is CASSLLGGGQPQHF. In nucleotides, the CDR3 is TGTGCCAGCAGTTTATTGGGTGGGGGGCAGCCCCAGCATTTT.

This chain joins TRBV6-2 or TRBV6-3 and TRBJ2-5; 7 bases fit TRBD2. CDR1 and CDR2 (germline): MNHEY, SVGEGT. The J segment lost 4 bases and the V segment lost 7 bases, leaving 6 bases of the junction unmatched. This CDR3 is 13 amino acids long. The CDR3 loop is CASTRSGTETQYF. The CDR3 DNA sequence: TGTGCCAGCACCCGAAGCGGGACAGAGACCCAGTACTTC.

This chain uses TRBV10-2 with TRBJ1-5; D is unresolved. The CDR3 spans 13 residues. Germline V lookup: CDR1 WSHSY, CDR2 SAAADI. The germline V and J ends were trimmed by 2 bases and 2 bases, with 4 bases remaining between them. The CDR3: CASSEMGNQPQHF. The CDR3 DNA sequence: TGCGCCAGCAGTGAGATGGGCAATCAGCCCCAGCATTTT.

The V and J genes are TRBV10-3 and TRBJ2-1, with 9 bases fitting TRBD2. CDR1 is ENHRY, CDR2 SYGVKD, per germline. J was trimmed by 2 bases and V by 4 bases; bases with no gene match: 6. This CDR3 comprises 16 residues. CDR3 nucleotide sequence: TGTGCCATCAGTGGGGATAGCGGGAGCCCCTACAATGAGCAGTTCTTC. It specifies CAISGDSGSPYNEQFF.

This chain joins TRBV28 and TRBJ1-2, with TRBD1 matching over 9 bases. Germline V CDR1 and CDR2: MDHEN, SYDVKM. V dropped 5 bases and J dropped 8; count of bases not matched to a gene: 9. The CDR3 length is 14 residues. The CDR3 nucleotides read TGTGCCAGCAGTACGCTGGGACAGGGCCCCGGCTACACCTTC. Its translation: CASSTLGQGPGYTF.

The chain joins TRBV3-2 to TRBJ2-2; TRBD2, as called in the table, went unchecked against the DNA. TRBV3-2 is noted as a pseudogene. The CDR3 has 19 amino acids. In nucleotides, the CDR3 is TGTGCCAGCAGCCAAGATTTTGGTAGCGGGATGTGGGGCACCGGGGAGCTGTTTTTT. Protein sequence: CASSQDFGSGMWGTGELFF.

This clonotype was observed at least ten times. The chain carries TRBV29-1 and TRBJ1-1; D not certain. In germline, CDR1 is SQVTM, CDR2 ANQGSEA. CDR3 size: 14 residues. V was cut by 2 bases and J by 4 bases, with 14 bases left in between. CDR3 DNA: TGCAGCGTTGAATTTAAGGGAGTAAGCACTGAAGCTTTCTTT. It translates to CSVEFKGVSTEAFF.

This clonotype was counted between two and nine times. The rearrangement links TRBV27 to TRBJ2-3; 8 bases fit TRBD1. The CDR3 length is 16 residues. The V gene's germline CDR1 is MNHEY and CDR2 SMNVEV (reference sequence). Trimming at V came to 2 bases and at J to 10 bases, leaving 14 bases not matched to a gene. Written as DNA, the CDR3 is TGTGCCAGCAGTTTAGGGCAGGGGGCATACGGTACGGCGCAGTATTTT. It specifies CASSLGQGAYGTAQYF.

This clonotype was counted at least ten times. The chain joins TRBV18 to TRBJ2-2; D ambiguous. V was cut by 3 bases and J by 4 bases, with 9 bases left in between. Per the germline V gene, CDR1 is KGHSH and CDR2 is LQKENI. CDR3 length equals 14 residues. CDR3 sequence (DNA): TGTGCCAGCTCACCCATGACCCGCACCGGGGAGCTGTTTTTT. Translating gives CASSPMTRTGELFF.

Note on this clonotype: An end of the junction differs from the germline gene, which may be a read error. The V gene is TRBV5-6, the J gene TRBJ1-1, with a tentative D call TRBD1 (6 bases). Germline CDR1 is SGHDT and CDR2 is YYEEEE. The CDR3 has 17 amino acids. The CDR3 loop reads CACSFYTDRASGTEAFF. In DNA form, the CDR3 reads TGTGCCTGCAGCTTCTATACGGACAGAGCCTCTGGGACTGAAGCTTTCTTT.